The 5 T cell receptor beta chains below were found in one sample sequenced in a study of cytomegalovirus exposure and HLA in healthy donors. Produced via immunoSEQ multiplex PCR; TCRdb's table is partial and in-frame only. The sample lists roughly 250,000 clones; about 90% were seen once. Sequencing was carried out using PBMCs. All receptors derive from a woman in her thirties in good health and CMV-seropositive.

The rearrangement uses TRBV9 and TRBJ2-6; maybe TRBD1 (6 bases). Trimming removed 5 bases from V and 2 bases from J, with 23 bases in between. In germline, CDR1 is SGDLS, CDR2 YYNGEE. This CDR3 has 19 amino acids. DNA for the CDR3: TGTGCCAGCAGGGGATCCGGGACAACCGCGCTGGCTGGGGCCAACGTCCTGACTTTC. Its protein is CASRGSGTTALAGANVLTF.

The V and J genes are TRBV27 and TRBJ2-1, with 7 nucleotides matching TRBD2. The germline CDR1 and CDR2 sequences are MNHEY and SMNVEV (reference sequence). The CDR3 totals 16 residues. J lost 9 bases, V lost 0 bases, and 11 bases had no gene match. The CDR3 coding sequence is TGTGCCAGCAGTTTATCCCCCGGGACCGGGAGGCCTGAGCAGTTCTTC. This codes for CASSLSPGTGRPEQFF.

J is TRBJ1-1 and V is TRBV7-6, with TRBD1 as a possible D gene (5 bases). Germline values: CDR1 SGHVS, CDR2 FNYEAQ. The CDR3 runs to 16 residues. The V and J ends lost 3 bases and 1 base respectively, with 15 bases between them. Here the CDR3 reads CASSFLTGDQNTEAFF. The CDR3 bases are TGTGCCAGCAGCTTCCTTACAGGAGACCAGAACACTGAAGCTTTCTTT.

The gene calls are TRBV7-9 and TRBJ1-1, with D uncertain. Germline V CDR1 and CDR2: SEHNR, FQNEAQ (reference sequence). The ends were cut back, 11 bases at V and 5 bases at J, with 18 bases in the middle. This CDR3 comprises 13 residues. In DNA, the CDR3 is TGTGCCGGAGGAGCTACGCCGGAGACTGAAGCTTTCTTT. This sequence encodes CAGGATPETEAFF. The full variable domain, rest sourced from reference TRBV7-9 and TRBJ1-1, is DTGVSQNPRHKITKRGQNVTFRCDPISEHNRLYWYRQTLGQGPEFLTYFQNEAQLEKSRLLSDRFSAERPKGSFSTLEIQRTEQGDSAMYLCAGGATPETEAFFGQGTRLTVV.

The genes are TRBV15 and TRBJ2-7; possibly TRBD2 for D (6 bases). The CDR3 length is 16 residues. The V end lost 1 base, the J end lost 3 bases, and 16 bases lay between the germline ends. Germline lookup yields CDR1 LNHNV and CDR2 YYDKDF (reference sequence). Here the CDR3 reads CATSRVDREPFYEQYF. The CDR3 nucleotides read TGTGCCACCAGCAGAGTGGACCGGGAGCCTTTCTACGAGCAGTACTTC.